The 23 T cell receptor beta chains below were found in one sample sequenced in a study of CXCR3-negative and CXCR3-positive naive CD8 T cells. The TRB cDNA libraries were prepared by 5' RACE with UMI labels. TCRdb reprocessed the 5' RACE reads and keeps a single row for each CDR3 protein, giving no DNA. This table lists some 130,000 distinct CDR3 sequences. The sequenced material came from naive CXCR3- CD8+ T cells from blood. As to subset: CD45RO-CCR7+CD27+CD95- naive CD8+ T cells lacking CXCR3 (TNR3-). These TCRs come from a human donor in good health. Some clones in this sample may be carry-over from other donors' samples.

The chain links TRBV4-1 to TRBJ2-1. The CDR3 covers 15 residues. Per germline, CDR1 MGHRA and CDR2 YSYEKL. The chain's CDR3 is CASSQGPLTYNEQFF.

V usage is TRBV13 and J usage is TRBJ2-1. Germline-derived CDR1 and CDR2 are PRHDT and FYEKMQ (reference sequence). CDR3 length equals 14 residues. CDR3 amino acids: CASSSRLKPYEQFF.

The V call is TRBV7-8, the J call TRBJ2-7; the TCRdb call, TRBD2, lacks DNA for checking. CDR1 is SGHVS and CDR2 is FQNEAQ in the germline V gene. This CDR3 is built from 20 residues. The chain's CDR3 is CASSVPDGTGTSGSPYEQYF.

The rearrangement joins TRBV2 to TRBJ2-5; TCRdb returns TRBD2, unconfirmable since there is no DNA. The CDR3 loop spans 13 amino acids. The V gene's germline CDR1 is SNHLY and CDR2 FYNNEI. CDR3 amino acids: CASSGGVTETQYF.

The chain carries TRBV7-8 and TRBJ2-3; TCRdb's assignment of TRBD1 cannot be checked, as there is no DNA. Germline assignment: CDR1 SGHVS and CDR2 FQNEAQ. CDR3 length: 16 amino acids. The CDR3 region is CASSPNWAGATDTQYF.

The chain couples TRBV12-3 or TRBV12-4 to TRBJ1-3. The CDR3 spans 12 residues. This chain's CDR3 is CASSFDRNTIYF.

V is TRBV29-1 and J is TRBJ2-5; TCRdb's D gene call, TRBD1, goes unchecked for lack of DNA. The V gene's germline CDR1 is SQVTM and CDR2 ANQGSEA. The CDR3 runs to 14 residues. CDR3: CSVEDRGERETQYF.

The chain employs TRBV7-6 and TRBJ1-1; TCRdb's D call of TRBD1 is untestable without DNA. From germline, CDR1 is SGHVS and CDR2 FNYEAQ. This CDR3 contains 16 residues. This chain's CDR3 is CASSSGQRGGRTEAFF.

CDR3 protein: CASSLAGVGDTQYF. The chain joins TRBV7-9 to TRBJ2-3. The germline V gene encodes CDR1 SEHNR and CDR2 FQNEAQ (reference sequence). The CDR3 extends over 14 amino acids.

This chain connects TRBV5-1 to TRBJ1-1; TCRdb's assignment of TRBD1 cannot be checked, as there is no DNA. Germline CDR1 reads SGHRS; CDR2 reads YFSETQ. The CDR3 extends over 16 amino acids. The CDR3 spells CASSLEAGQGNTEASF.

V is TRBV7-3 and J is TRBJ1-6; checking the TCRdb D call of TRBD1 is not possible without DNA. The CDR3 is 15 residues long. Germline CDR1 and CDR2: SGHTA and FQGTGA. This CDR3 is CASSLIGAPNSPLHF.

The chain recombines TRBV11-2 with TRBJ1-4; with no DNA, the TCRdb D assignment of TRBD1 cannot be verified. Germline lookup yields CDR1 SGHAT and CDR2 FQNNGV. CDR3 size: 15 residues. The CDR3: CASTSGQGYAEKLFF.

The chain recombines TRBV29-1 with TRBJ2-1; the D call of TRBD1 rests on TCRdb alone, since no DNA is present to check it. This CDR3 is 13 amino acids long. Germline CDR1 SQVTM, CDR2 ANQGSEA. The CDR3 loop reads CSVDQGIYNEQFF.

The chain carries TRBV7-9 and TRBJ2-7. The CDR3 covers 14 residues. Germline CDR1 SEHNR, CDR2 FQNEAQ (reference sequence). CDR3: CASSSQRRPYEQYF.

CDR3 residues: CSAVPWGTSGDHNEQFF. The chain has TRBV29-1 and TRBJ2-1; TCRdb picks TRBD2, but there is no DNA to check that call. The CDR3 runs to 17 residues. The germline gives CDR1 SQVTM, CDR2 ANQGSEA.

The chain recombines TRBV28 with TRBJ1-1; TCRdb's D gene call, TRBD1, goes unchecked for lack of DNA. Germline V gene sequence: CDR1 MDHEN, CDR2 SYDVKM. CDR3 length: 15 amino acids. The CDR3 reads CASSPPGQQNTEAFF.

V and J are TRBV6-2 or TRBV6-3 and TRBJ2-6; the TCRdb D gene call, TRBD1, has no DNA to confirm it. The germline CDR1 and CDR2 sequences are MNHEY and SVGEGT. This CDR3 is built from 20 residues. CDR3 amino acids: CASSYSIAGAVWAGANVMTF.

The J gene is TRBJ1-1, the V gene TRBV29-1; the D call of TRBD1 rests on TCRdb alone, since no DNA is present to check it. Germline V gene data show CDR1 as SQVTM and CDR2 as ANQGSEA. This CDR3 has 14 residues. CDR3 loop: CSALDRLLSTEAFF.

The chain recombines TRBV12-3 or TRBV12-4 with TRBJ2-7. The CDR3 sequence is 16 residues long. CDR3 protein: CASSQELGQGPYEQYF.

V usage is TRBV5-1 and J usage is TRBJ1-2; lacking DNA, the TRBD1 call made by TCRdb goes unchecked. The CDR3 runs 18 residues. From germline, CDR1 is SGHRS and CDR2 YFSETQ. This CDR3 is CASSYSGGIYLEGYGYTF.

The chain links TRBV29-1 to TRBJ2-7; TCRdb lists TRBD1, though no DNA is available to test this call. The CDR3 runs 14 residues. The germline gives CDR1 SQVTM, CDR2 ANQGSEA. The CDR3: CSVEGGPSSYEQYF.

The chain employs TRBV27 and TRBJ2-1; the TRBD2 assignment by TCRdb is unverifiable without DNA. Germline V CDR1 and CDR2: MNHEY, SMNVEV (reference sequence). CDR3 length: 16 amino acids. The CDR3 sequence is CASSLTPSGSNNEQFF.

The CDR3 here is CASSKDNGTDTEPHEQYF. V and J are TRBV21-1 and TRBJ2-7; TCRdb outputs TRBD1, but without DNA this stays unchecked. TRBV21-1 is given as a pseudogene. The CDR3 is 18 residues long.